This is a list of T cell receptor beta chains from one sample in a study of blood T cell repertoires in COVID-19. The protocol was immunoSEQ multiplex PCR, while the TCRdb copy is restricted to in-frame clones and leaves out a portion. Here the sample spans 450,000 or so clones, about 91% being singletons. The sequenced sample consisted of peripheral blood. The receptors were sampled from a woman between 40 and 55 years old with COVID-19, enrolled during active disease. CDR3s include the opening cysteine and the closing phenylalanine or tryptophan. A D gene is named only where the DNA matches it firmly. Clone size, where shown, is once, few, many, or a class for clones that have expanded.

CASRQSSGAGDTQYF TGTGCCAGTAGGCAATCTAGCGGGGCGGGGGATACGCAGTATTTT TRBJ2-3 TRBD2 . TRBV19
CASSELRGYEQYF TGTGCCAGCAGTGAATTGAGAGGGTACGAGCAGTACTTC TRBJ2-7 . . TRBV6-1
CATTGANYGYTF TGTGCCACCACAGGGGCGAACTATGGCTACACCTTC TRBJ1-2 TRBD1 . TRBV19
CASSQVDRSDEKLFF TGCGCCAGCAGCCAAGTAGACAGATCGGACGAAAAACTGTTTTTT TRBJ1-4 . . TRBV4-1
CASSLVVGGPFEQYF TGTGCCAGCAGCTTAGTGGTCGGGGGGCCATTCGAGCAGTACTTC TRBJ2-7 . . TRBV11-2
CASSIGVRGTEEKLFF TGTGCCAGTAGTATAGGAGTTCGGGGGACAGAAGAAAAACTGTTTTTT TRBJ1-4 TRBD1 . TRBV19
CASNPGWTEAFF TGTGCCAGCAACCCGGGTTGGACTGAAGCTTTCTTT TRBJ1-1 . . TRBV6-5
CASSSPPRRTGVYGYTF TGTGCCAGCAGCTCCCCGCCCCGTAGGACAGGGGTCTATGGCTACACCTTC TRBJ1-2 TRBD1 . TRBV7-2
CASRSGDYTEAFF TGTGCCAGCAGGTCGGGGGATTACACTGAAGCTTTCTTT TRBJ1-1 . . TRBV12-3/TRBV12-4
CATSDAGTGTTGELFF TGTGCCACCAGTGACGCCGGGACAGGCACCACCGGGGAGCTGTTTTTT TRBJ2-2 TRBD1 . TRBV24-1
CASSEAGVWGGGELFF TGTGCCAGCAGTGAAGCAGGAGTATGGGGGGGCGGGGAGCTGTTTTTT TRBJ2-2 TRBD2 . TRBV2
CASSQSVRTSGGREETQYF TGTGCCAGCAGCCAATCCGTAAGGACTAGCGGGGGGCGTGAGGAGACCCAGTACTTC TRBJ2-5 TRBD2 . TRBV3-1/TRBV3-2
CASSPTERETEAFF TGTGCCAGCAGCCCAACGGAGCGGGAGACTGAAGCTTTCTTT TRBJ1-1 . . TRBV9
CASSQGIAGISYEQYF TGCGCCAGCAGCCAAGGGATAGCGGGGATCTCCTACGAGCAGTACTTC TRBJ2-7 TRBD2 . TRBV4-3
CASSSRQGYVGGYTF TGTGCCAGCAGTTCCCGACAGGGGTATGTGGGAGGCTACACCTTC TRBJ1-2 TRBD1 . TRBV28
CASSPRQGSDEQYF TGTGCCAGCAGCCCGCGACAGGGAAGCGACGAGCAGTACTTC TRBJ2-7 TRBD1 . TRBV4-2
CASSRGGDTEAFF TGTGCCAGCAGCCGAGGGGGAGACACTGAAGCTTTCTTT TRBJ1-1 . . TRBV9
CSVGDTRKNTEAFF TGCAGCGTTGGTGACACCCGGAAGAACACTGAAGCTTTCTTT TRBJ1-1 . . TRBV29-1
CASSLQLAGARPDTQYF TGTGCCAGCAGCTTACAACTAGCGGGAGCCCGACCCGATACGCAGTATTTT TRBJ2-3 TRBD2 . TRBV7-6
CASSLSSYEQYF TGTGCCAGCAGTTTATCTTCCTACGAGCAGTACTTC TRBJ2-7 . once TRBV28
CASSFLGGGVEKLFF TGCGCCAGCAGTTTTTTAGGAGGAGGGGTCGAAAAACTGTTTTTT TRBJ1-4 . . TRBV5-1
CASRQGADGYTF TGTGCCAGCAGACAGGGGGCCGATGGCTACACCTTC TRBJ1-2 TRBD1 once TRBV27
CASRGDRENTEAFF TGTGCCAGCAGGGGCGACAGGGAAAACACTGAAGCTTTCTTT TRBJ1-1 TRBD1 . TRBV25-1
CAGGVYEQYF TGTGCCGGAGGGGTCTACGAGCAGTACTTC TRBJ2-7 . . TRBV30
CASSRGGTQNTGELFF TGTGCCAGCAGCCGGGGGGGGACACAGAACACCGGGGAGCTGTTTTTT TRBJ2-2 TRBD2 . TRBV11-3
CASSLGGEGQPQHF TGCGCCAGCAGCTTGGGAGGGGAGGGGCAGCCCCAGCATTTT TRBJ1-5 . . TRBV5-1
CASSQDGRDTQYF TGTGCCAGCAGCCAAGATGGGAGAGATACGCAGTATTTT TRBJ2-3 . once TRBV4-2
CASSQGRGLSGYTF TGCGCCAGCAGCCAAGGGAGGGGGCTCAGCGGCTACACCTTC TRBJ1-2 TRBD1 once TRBV4-3
CASSPPGGVSTEAFF TGTGCCAGCAGTCCCCCAGGGGGCGTGAGCACTGAAGCTTTCTTT TRBJ1-1 TRBD1 few TRBV6-2/TRBV6-3
CASSLGPGQTDTQYF TGTGCCAGCAGTCTGGGCCCTGGCCAGACAGATACGCAGTATTTT TRBJ2-3 . . TRBV6-5
CASSLSGTRRGYTF TGTGCCAGCAGCTTGAGCGGGACACGACGGGGCTACACCTTC TRBJ1-2 . . TRBV14
CASGLGPGLVENTEAFF TGTGCTAGTGGTTTGGGTCCGGGGTTAGTGGAAAACACTGAAGCTTTCTTT TRBJ1-1 . . TRBV12-5
CASHELEGRAMNTEAFF TGTGCCAGCCACGAATTGGAGGGGCGAGCGATGAACACTGAAGCTTTCTTT TRBJ1-1 . . TRBV28
CASSQVAGQGSYGYTF TGTGCCAGCAGCCAAGTGGCGGGACAGGGATCCTATGGCTACACCTTC TRBJ1-2 TRBD1 . TRBV3-1/TRBV3-2
CASSQEGPRLKPQHF TGTGCCAGCAGCCAAGAGGGGCCGCGTCTTAAGCCCCAGCATTTT TRBJ1-5 . . TRBV3-1/TRBV3-2
CASSLGGSRGSGANVLTF TGTGCCAGCAGCTTGGGCGGTTCCAGGGGCTCTGGGGCCAACGTCCTGACTTTC TRBJ2-6 . . TRBV5-6
CASSYSRQSGGYTF TGTGCCAGCAGTTACTCCAGACAGAGTGGAGGCTACACCTTC TRBJ1-2 . . TRBV6-2/TRBV6-3
CASSPDSRNQPQHF TGTGCCAGCTCACCCGACTCGAGGAATCAGCCCCAGCATTTT TRBJ1-5 . . TRBV18
CASSPLAFNEQFF TGCGCCAGCAGCCCATTAGCGTTCAATGAGCAGTTCTTC TRBJ2-1 . . TRBV5-1
CASSDTDRVSYEQYF TGTGCCAGCAGTGATACGGACAGGGTATCCTACGAGCAGTACTTC TRBJ2-7 TRBD1 . TRBV11-1
CAITRDTTQPAQYF TGTGCCATCACCCGGGACACAACCCAACCGGCCCAGTACTTC TRBJ2-5 . . TRBV28
CATSQPKGAHEQYF TGTGCCACCTCTCAACCGAAGGGGGCCCACGAGCAGTACTTC TRBJ2-7 TRBD1 . TRBV24-1
CASSPGGYYGYTF TGTGCCAGCAGTCCGGGGGGGTACTATGGCTACACCTTC TRBJ1-2 . few TRBV6-6
CASSRDGTGNQPQHF TGCGCCAGCAGCCGCGACGGGACAGGGAATCAGCCCCAGCATTTT TRBJ1-5 TRBD1 . TRBV4-3
CASSEGLAGRGEQFF TGTGCCAGCAGTGAAGGACTAGCGGGGCGGGGTGAGCAGTTCTTC TRBJ2-1 TRBD2 . TRBV6-1
CASSQSVRRDTEAFF TGCGCCAGCAGTCAATCGGTCAGACGGGACACTGAAGCTTTCTTT TRBJ1-1 . . TRBV23-1
CASSYVGGTNTGELFF TGTGCCAGCAGTTACGTCGGGGGGACGAACACCGGGGAGCTGTTTTTT TRBJ2-2 TRBD2 . TRBV6-2/TRBV6-3
CASSSTGTSGSLFF TGCGCCAGCAGCTCCACCGGGACTAGCGGGAGTTTGTTCTTC TRBJ2-1 TRBD2 . TRBV5-1
CASTPPGGQDYGYTF TGTGCCAGCACCCCCCCCGGGGGTCAGGACTATGGCTACACCTTC TRBJ1-2 . . TRBV25-1
CAWSGQGKTYEQYF TGTGCCTGGAGTGGCCAGGGGAAGACCTACGAGCAGTACTTC TRBJ2-7 . . TRBV30
CAWSVIAGLGQAGGHQETQYF TGTGCCTGGAGTGTAATAGCGGGACTGGGGCAGGCCGGGGGACACCAAGAGACCCAGTACTTC TRBJ2-5 TRBD2 . TRBV30
CASSDGFAGNQPQHF TGTGCCAGCAGTGACGGATTCGCAGGGAATCAGCCCCAGCATTTT TRBJ1-5 . once TRBV2
CASSLQGADGYTF TGCGCCAGCAGCTTACAGGGTGCGGATGGCTACACCTTC TRBJ1-2 . . TRBV5-1
CASSSPGQGRLNEKLFF TGTGCCAGCAGTTCGCCGGGACAGGGTCGCCTTAATGAAAAACTGTTTTTT TRBJ1-4 TRBD1 . TRBV28
CATSREELADSYEQYF TGTGCCACCAGCAGAGAAGAACTAGCGGACTCCTACGAGCAGTACTTC TRBJ2-7 TRBD2 . TRBV15
CASSSRDSGYEQYF TGTGCCAGCAGTTCGCGGGACAGCGGCTACGAGCAGTACTTC TRBJ2-7 . few TRBV27
CASSSRTSGRAFLVGEQFF TGCGCCAGCAGCTCGCGGACTAGCGGGAGGGCGTTCCTGGTCGGGGAGCAGTTCTTC TRBJ2-1 TRBD2 . TRBV5-1